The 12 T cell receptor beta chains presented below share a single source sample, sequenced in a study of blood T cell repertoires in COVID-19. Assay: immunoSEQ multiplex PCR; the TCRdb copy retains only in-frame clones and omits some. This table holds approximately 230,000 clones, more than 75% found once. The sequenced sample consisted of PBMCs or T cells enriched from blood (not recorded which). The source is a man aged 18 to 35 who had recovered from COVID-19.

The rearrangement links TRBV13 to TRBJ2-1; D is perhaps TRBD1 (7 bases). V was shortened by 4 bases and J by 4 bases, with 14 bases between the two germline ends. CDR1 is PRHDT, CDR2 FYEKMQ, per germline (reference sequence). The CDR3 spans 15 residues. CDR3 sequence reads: CASSSPAGGYNEQFF. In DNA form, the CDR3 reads TGTGCCAGCAGCTCCCCGGCAGGGGGGTACAATGAGCAGTTCTTC.

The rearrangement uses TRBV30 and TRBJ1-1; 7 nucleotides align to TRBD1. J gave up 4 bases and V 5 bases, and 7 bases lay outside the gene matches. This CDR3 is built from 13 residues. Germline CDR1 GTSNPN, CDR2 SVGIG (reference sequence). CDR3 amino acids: CAWERDRATEAFF. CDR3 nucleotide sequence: TGTGCCTGGGAAAGAGACAGGGCCACTGAAGCTTTCTTT.

The CDR3 DNA follows: TGTGCCAGCTCACCCGGGACAGGGGATAAGCAGTACTTC. As protein: CASSPGTGDKQYF. The gene calls are TRBV18 and TRBJ2-7; 10 positions match TRBD1. The V segment lost 3 bases and the J segment 8 bases; nucleotides outside the gene matches: 4. CDR3 length equals 13 residues. The germline V gene encodes CDR1 KGHSH and CDR2 LQKENI.

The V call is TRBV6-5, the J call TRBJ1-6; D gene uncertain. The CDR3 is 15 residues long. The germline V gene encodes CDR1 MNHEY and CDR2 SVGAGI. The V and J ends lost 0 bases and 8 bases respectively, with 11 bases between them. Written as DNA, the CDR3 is TGTGCCAGCAGTTACTCACGGAGCGGGGATTCACCCCTCCACTTT. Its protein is CASSYSRSGDSPLHF.

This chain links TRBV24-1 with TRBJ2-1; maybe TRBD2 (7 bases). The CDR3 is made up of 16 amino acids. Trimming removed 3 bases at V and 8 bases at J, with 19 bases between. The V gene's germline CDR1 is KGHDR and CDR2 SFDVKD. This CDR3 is CATSDPVGGELDEQFF. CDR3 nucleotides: TGTGCCACCAGTGATCCCGTAGGGGGGGAACTCGATGAGCAGTTCTTC.

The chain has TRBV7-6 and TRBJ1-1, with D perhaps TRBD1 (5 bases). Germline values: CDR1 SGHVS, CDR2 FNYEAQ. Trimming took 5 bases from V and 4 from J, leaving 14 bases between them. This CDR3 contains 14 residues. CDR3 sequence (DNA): TGTGCCAGCAGCACCACGGAGGGACTCACTGAAGCTTTCTTT. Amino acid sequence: CASSTTEGLTEAFF.

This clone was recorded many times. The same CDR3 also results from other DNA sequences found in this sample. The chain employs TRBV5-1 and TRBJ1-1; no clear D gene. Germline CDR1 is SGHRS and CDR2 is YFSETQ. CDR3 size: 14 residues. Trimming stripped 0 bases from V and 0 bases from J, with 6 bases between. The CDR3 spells CASSLAGMNTEAFF. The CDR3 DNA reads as TGCGCCAGCAGCTTGGCCGGGATGAACACTGAAGCTTTCTTT. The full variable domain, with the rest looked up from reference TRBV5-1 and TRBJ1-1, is KAGVTQTPRYLIKTRGQQVTLSCSPISGHRSVSWYQQTPGQGLQFLFEYFSETQRNKGNFPGRFSGRQFSNSRSEMNVSTLELGDSALYLCASSLAGMNTEAFFGQGTRLTVV.

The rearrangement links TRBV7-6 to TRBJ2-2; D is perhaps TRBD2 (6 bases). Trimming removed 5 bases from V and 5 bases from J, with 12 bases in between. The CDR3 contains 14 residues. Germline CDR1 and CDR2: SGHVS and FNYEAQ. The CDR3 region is CASSRDSVTGELFF. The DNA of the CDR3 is TGTGCCAGCAGCCGGGACTCGGTAACCGGGGAGCTGTTTTTT.

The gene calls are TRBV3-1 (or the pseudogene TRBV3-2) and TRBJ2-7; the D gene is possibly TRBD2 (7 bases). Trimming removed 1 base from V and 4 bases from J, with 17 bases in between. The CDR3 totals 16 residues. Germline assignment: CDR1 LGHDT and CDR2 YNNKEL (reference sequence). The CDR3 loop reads CASSQVPGGEIYEQYF. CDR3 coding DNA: TGTGCCAGCAGCCAAGTTCCGGGGGGCGAGATTTACGAGCAGTACTTC.

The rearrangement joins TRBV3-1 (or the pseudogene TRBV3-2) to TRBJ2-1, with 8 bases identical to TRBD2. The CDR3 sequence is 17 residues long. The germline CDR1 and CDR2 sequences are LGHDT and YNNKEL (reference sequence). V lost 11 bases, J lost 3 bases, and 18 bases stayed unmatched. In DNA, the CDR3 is TGTGCCCGCAATTCACTACTGCGGGGGGTACTCTACAATGAGCAGTTCTTC. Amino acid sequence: CARNSLLRGVLYNEQFF.

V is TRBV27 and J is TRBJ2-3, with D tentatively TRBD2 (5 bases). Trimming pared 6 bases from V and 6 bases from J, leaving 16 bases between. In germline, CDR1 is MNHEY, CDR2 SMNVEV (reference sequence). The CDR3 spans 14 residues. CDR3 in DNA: TGTGCCAGCAGAACCACTAGTCTAGGCGATACGCAGTATTTT. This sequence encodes CASRTTSLGDTQYF.

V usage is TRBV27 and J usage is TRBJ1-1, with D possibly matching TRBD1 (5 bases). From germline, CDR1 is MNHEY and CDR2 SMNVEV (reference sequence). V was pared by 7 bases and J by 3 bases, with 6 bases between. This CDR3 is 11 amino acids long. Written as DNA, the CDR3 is TGTGCCAGCAAGGGGTACACTGAAGCTTTCTTT. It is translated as CASKGYTEAFF.